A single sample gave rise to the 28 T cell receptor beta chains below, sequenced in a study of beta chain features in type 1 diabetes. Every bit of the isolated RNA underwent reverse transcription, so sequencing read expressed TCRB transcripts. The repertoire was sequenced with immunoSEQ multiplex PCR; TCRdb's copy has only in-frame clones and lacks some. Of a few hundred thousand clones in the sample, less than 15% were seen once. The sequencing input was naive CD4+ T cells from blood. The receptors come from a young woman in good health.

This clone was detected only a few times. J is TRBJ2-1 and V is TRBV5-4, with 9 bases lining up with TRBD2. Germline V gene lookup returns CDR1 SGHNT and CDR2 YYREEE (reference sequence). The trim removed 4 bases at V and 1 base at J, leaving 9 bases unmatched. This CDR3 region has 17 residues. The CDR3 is CASSTTLAGDSYNEQFF. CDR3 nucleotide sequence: TGTGCCAGCAGCACTACCTTAGCGGGAGATTCCTACAATGAGCAGTTCTTC.

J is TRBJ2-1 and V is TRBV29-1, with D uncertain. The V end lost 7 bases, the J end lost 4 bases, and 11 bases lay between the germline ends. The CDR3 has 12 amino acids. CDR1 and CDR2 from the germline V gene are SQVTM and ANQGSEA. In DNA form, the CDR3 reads TGCAGCGCTAAACTGACTTACAATGAGCAGTTCTTC. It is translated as CSAKLTYNEQFF.

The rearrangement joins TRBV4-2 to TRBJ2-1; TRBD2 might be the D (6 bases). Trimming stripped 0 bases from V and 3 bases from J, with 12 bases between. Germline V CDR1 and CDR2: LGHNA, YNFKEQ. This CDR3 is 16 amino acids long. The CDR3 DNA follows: TGTGCCAGCAGCCAAGAGGTTGTAGCGGTCTACAATGAGCAGTTCTTC. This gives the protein CASSQEVVAVYNEQFF.

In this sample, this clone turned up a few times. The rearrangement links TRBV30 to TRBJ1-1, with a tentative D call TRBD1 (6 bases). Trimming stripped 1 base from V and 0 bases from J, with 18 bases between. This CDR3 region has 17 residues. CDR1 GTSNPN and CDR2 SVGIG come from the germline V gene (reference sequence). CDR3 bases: TGTGCCTGGAGTGAAGGGCGGGGGGCCCTTATGAACACTGAAGCTTTCTTT. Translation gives CAWSEGRGALMNTEAFF.

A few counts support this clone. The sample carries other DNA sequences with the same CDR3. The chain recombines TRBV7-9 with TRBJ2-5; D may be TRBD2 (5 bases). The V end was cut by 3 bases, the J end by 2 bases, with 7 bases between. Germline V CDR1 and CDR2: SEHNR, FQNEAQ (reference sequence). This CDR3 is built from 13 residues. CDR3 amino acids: CASSFGLQETQYF. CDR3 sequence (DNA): TGTGCCAGCAGCTTCGGACTGCAAGAGACCCAGTACTTC. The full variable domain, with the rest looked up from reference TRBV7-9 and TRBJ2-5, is DTGVSQNPRHKITKRGQNVTFRCDPISEHNRLYWYRQTLGQGPEFLTYFQNEAQLEKSRLLSDRFSAERPKGSFSTLEIQRTEQGDSAMYLCASSFGLQETQYFGPGTRLLVL.

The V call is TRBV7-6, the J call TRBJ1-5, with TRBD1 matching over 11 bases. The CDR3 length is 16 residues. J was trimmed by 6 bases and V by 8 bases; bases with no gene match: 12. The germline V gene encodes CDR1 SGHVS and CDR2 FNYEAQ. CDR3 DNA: TGTGCCAGCGGAGGGACAGGGGGATCGGTAGCTCAGCCCCAGCATTTT. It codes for CASGGTGGSVAQPQHF.

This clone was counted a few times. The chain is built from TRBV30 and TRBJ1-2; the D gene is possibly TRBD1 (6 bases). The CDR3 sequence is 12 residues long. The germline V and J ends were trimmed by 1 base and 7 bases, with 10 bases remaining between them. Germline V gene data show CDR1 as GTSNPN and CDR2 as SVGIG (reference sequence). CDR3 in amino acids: CAWSATGLGYTF. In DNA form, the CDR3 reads TGTGCCTGGAGTGCCACAGGGCTTGGCTACACCTTC. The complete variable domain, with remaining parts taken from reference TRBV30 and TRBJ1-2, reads SQTIHQWPATLVQPVGSPLSLECTVEGTSNPNLYWYRQAAGRGLQLLFYSVGIGQISSEVPQNLSASRPQDRQFILSSKKLLLSDSGFYLCAWSATGLGYTFGSGTRLTVV.

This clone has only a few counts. The chain's CDR3 is CASSYGQGAFEKLFF. In nucleotides, the CDR3 is TGTGCCAGTAGTTACGGACAGGGGGCTTTTGAAAAACTGTTTTTT. The chain is built from TRBV19 and TRBJ1-4; 11 bases map to TRBD1. Germline loops: CDR1 LNHDA, CDR2 SQIVND (reference sequence). With 5 bases clipped from V and 7 bases from J, the junction kept 6 bases outside the gene matches. The CDR3 contains 15 residues.

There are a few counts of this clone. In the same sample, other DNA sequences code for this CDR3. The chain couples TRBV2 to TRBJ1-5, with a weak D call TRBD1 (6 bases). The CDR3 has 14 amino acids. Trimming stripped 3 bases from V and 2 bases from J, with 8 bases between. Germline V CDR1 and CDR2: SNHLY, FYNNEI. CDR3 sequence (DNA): TGTGCCAGCAGTGAGACAGGCCGCAATCAGCCCCAGCATTTT. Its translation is CASSETGRNQPQHF.

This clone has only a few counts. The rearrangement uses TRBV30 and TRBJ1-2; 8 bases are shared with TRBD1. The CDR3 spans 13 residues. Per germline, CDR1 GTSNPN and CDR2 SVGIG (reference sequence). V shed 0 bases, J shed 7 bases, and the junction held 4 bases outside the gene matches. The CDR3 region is CAWSVRQGFGYTF. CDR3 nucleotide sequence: TGTGCCTGGAGTGTACGACAGGGGTTTGGCTACACCTTC.

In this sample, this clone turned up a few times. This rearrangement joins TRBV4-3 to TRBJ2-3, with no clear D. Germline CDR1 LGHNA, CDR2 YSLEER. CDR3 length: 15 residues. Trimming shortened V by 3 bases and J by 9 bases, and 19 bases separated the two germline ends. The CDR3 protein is CASSQEPKRDATQYF. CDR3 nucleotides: TGCGCCAGCAGCCAGGAACCGAAGCGAGATGCGACGCAGTATTTT.

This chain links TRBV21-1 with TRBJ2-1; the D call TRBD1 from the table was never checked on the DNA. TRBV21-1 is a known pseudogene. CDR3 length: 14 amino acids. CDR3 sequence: CASSIHRESNEQFF. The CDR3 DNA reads TGTGCCAGCAGCATCCACAGGGAGTCCAATGAGCAGTTCTTC.

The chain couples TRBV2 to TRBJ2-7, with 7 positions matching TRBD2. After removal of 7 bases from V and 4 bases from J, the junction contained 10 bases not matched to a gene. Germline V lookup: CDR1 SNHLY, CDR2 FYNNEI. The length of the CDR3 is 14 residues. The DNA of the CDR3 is TGTGCCAGCACCCCTGTCGCGGGAGCTTACGAGCAGTACTTC. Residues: CASTPVAGAYEQYF.

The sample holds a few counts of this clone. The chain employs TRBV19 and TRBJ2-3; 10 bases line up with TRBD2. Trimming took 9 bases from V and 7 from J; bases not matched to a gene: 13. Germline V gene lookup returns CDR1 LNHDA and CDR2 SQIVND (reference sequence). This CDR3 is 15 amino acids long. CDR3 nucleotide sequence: TGTGCCAGCAGCAGCGGGAGGGCAGTTTTGAATACGCAGTATTTT. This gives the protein CASSSGRAVLNTQYF.

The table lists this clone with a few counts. In nucleotides, the CDR3 is TGTGCCAGCAGATCGACTAGCGGGAGGCCAGATACGCAGTATTTT. It specifies CASRSTSGRPDTQYF. The V call is TRBV2, the J call TRBJ2-3; 13 nucleotides match TRBD2. The germline V gene has CDR1 SNHLY and CDR2 FYNNEI. CDR3 length: 15 residues. V shed 6 bases, J shed 4 bases, and the junction held 4 bases outside the gene matches.

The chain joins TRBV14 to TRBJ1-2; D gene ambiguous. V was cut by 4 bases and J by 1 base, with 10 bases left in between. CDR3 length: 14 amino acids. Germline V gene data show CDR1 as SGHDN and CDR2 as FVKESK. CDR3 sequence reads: CASSLMTLNYGYTF. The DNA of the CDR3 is TGTGCCAGCAGCCTCATGACACTTAACTATGGCTACACCTTC.

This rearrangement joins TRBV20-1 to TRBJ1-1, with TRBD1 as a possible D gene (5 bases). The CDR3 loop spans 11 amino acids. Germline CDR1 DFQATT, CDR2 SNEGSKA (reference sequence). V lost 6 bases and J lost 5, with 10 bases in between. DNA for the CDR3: TGCAGTGCACACGGGGGGACTGAAGCTTTCTTT. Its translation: CSAHGGTEAFF.

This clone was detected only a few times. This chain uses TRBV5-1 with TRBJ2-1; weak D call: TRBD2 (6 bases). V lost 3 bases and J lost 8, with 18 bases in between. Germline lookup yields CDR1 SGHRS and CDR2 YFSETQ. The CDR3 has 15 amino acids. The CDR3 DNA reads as TGCGCCAGCAGCTGGAGGGACTCCCAACGAGATGAGCAGTTCTTC. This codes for CASSWRDSQRDEQFF.

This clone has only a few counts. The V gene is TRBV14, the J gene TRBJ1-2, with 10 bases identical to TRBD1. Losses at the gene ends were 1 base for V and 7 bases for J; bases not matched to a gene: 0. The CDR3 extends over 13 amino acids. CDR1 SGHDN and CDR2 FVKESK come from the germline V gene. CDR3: CASSQGTGGGYTF. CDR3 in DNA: TGTGCCAGCAGCCAAGGGACAGGGGGTGGCTACACCTTC.

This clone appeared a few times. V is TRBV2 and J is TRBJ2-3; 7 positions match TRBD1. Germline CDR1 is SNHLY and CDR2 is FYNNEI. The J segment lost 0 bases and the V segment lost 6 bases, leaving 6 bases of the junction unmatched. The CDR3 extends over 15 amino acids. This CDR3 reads CASRRQGPSTDTQYF. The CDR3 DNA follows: TGTGCCAGCAGGCGACAGGGCCCTAGCACAGATACGCAGTATTTT.

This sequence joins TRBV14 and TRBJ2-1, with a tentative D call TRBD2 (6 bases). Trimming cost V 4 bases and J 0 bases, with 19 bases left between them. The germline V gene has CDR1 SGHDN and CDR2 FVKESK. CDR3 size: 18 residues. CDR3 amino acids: CASSRLFSSVSSYNEQFF. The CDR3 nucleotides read TGTGCCAGCAGCCGCCTCTTTTCTAGCGTGAGCTCCTACAATGAGCAGTTCTTC.

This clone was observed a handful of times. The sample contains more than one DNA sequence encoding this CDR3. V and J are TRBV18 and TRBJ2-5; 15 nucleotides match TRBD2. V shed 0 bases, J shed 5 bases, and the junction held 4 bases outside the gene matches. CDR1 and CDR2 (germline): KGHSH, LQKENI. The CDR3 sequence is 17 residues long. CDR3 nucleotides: TGTGCCAGCTCACCACCTGGACTAGCGGGAGGGTTGGAGACCCAGTACTTC. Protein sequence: CASSPPGLAGGLETQYF.

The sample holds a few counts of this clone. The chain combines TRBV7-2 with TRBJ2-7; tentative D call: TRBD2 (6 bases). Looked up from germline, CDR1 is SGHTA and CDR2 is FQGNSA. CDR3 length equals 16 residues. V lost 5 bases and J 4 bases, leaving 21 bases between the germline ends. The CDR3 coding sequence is TGTGCCAGCAGCCCCCTCTGGGGGGAACTGTTGTACGAGCAGTACTTC. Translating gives CASSPLWGELLYEQYF.

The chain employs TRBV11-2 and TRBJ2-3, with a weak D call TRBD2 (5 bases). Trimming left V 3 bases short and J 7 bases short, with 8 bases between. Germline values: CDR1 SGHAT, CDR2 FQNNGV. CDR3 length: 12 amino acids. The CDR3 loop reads CASSFREYTQYF. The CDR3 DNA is TGTGCCAGCAGCTTTCGGGAATATACGCAGTATTTT.

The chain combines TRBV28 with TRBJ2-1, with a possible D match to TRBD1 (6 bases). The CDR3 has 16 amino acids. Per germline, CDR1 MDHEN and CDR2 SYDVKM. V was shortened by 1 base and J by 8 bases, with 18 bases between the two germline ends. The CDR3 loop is CASSLLGRGLVDEQFF. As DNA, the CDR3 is TGTGCCAGCAGTTTATTAGGCAGGGGCTTGGTAGATGAGCAGTTCTTC.

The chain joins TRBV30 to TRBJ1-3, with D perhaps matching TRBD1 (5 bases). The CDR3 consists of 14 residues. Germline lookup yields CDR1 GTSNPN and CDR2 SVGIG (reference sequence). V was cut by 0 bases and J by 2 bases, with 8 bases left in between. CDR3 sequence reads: CAWSVGRAGNTIYF. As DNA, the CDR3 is TGTGCCTGGAGTGTGGGCAGGGCTGGAAACACCATATATTTT.

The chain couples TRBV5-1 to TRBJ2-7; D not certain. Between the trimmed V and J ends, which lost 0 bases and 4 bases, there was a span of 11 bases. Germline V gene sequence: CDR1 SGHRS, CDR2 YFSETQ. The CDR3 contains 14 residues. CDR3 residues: CASSLVTGPYEQYF. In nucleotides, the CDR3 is TGCGCCAGCAGCTTGGTCACCGGTCCGTACGAGCAGTACTTC.

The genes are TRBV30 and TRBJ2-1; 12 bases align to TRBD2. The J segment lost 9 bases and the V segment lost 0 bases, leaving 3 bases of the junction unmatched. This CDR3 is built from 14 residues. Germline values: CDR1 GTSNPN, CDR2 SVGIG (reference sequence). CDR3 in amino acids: CAWSVLAGGGEQFF. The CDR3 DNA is TGTGCCTGGAGTGTACTAGCGGGAGGAGGTGAGCAGTTCTTC.